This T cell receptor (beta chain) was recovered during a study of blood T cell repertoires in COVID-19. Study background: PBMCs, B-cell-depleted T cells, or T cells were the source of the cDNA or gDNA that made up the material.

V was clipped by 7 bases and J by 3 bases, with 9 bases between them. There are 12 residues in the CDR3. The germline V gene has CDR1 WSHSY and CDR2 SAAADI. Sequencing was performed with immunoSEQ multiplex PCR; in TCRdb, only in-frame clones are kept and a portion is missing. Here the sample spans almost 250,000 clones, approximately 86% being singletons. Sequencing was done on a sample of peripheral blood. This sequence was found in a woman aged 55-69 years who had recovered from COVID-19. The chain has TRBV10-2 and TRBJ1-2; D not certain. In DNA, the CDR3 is TGCGCCAGCACGGGCGGGGACTATGGCTACACCTTC. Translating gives CASTGGDYGYTF.